Following are 15 T cell receptor beta chains from one sample sequenced in a study of blood T cell repertoires in COVID-19. Profiling relied on immunoSEQ multiplex PCR, and the TCRdb table lists in-frame clones only, not all of them. The sample lists approximately 140,000 clones, 70% to 90% occurring once. Sequencing input: peripheral blood. The receptor source for this set is a woman aged 35 to 49 with active or convalescent COVID-19.

The chain combines TRBV29-1 with TRBJ1-2; D may be TRBD1 (6 bases). CDR3 size: 14 residues. V was clipped by 0 bases and J by 8 bases, with 16 bases between them. Germline CDR1 reads SQVTM; CDR2 reads ANQGSEA. The CDR3 here is CSVEEWAGVEGYTF. The CDR3 DNA is TGCAGCGTTGAAGAATGGGCAGGGGTGGAAGGCTACACCTTC.

V usage is TRBV3-1 (or the pseudogene TRBV3-2) and J usage is TRBJ2-1, with D possibly TRBD2 on 5 matching bases. Germline V CDR1 and CDR2: LGHDT, YNNKEL (reference sequence). The CDR3 has 16 amino acids. V was clipped by 0 bases and J by 4 bases, with 13 bases between them. This chain's CDR3 is CASSQESGIGYNEQFF. CDR3 in DNA: TGTGCCAGCAGCCAAGAGTCCGGGATCGGGTACAATGAGCAGTTCTTC.

J is TRBJ1-5 and V is TRBV19; possibly TRBD1 for D (6 bases). CDR3 length equals 19 residues. V was cut by 1 base and J by 2 bases, with 21 bases left in between. The V gene's germline CDR1 is LNHDA and CDR2 SQIVND (reference sequence). The CDR3 spells CASSIGGRGEVLGNQPQHF. The CDR3 nucleotides read TGTGCCAGTAGTATAGGGGGCAGGGGAGAGGTTTTGGGCAATCAGCCCCAGCATTTT.

The chain employs TRBV18 and TRBJ2-5; no clear D. The CDR3 spans 13 residues. CDR1 is KGHSH and CDR2 is LQKENI in the germline V gene. V lost 3 bases and J lost 4, with 9 bases in between. Here the CDR3 DNA reads TGTGCCAGCTCACCCCGCTCGGTAGAGACCCAGTACTTC. It codes for CASSPRSVETQYF.

Worth noting for this clone: The junction does not match germline at one end; this may be a read error. The rearrangement links TRBV7-7 to TRBJ2-2; TRBD1 might be the D (6 bases). CDR1 is SSHAT, CDR2 FNYEAQ, per germline (reference sequence). This CDR3 comprises 14 residues. CDR3 nucleotide sequence: TGTGCTAGCAGGGGACATCAGAACACCGGGGAGCTGTTTTTT. Its translation: CASRGHQNTGELFF.

This clone was counted a single time. V gene TRBV10-3 combines with J gene TRBJ2-7; TRBD1 matches at 7 bases. Trimming took 8 bases from V and 4 from J; bases not matched to a gene: 5. Germline CDR1 reads ENHRY; CDR2 reads SYGVKD. The CDR3 spans 12 residues. Here the CDR3 DNA reads TGTGCCATCGGGACAGCTTCTTACGAGCAGTACTTC. Protein product: CAIGTASYEQYF.

The chain recombines TRBV14 with TRBJ2-7; TRBD2 matches at 12 bases. The length of the CDR3 is 15 residues. V gave up 4 bases and J gave up 5 bases; unmatched junction bases: 6. Germline V CDR1 and CDR2: SGHDN, FVKESK. CDR3 bases: TGTGCCAGCAGCCCGAGACTAGCGGGAGACCACGAGCAGTACTTC. Residues: CASSPRLAGDHEQYF.

This chain connects TRBV5-1 to TRBJ2-3, with a possible D match to TRBD2 (5 bases). Trimming stripped 2 bases from V and 1 base from J, with 8 bases between. From germline, CDR1 is SGHRS and CDR2 YFSETQ. The CDR3 runs 14 residues. The CDR3 is CASSFYGGTDTQYF. DNA for the CDR3: TGCGCCAGCAGCTTCTACGGGGGCACAGATACGCAGTATTTT. Combining the CDR3 with reference TRBV5-1 and TRBJ2-3 gives the whole variable domain KAGVTQTPRYLIKTRGQQVTLSCSPISGHRSVSWYQQTPGQGLQFLFEYFSETQRNKGNFPGRFSGRQFSNSRSEMNVSTLELGDSALYLCASSFYGGTDTQYFGPGTRLTVL.

The sample holds a few counts of this clone. The rearrangement uses TRBV7-2 and TRBJ1-5; perhaps TRBD1 as D (6 bases). From germline, CDR1 is SGHTA and CDR2 FQGNSA. The V gene lost 3 bases and the J gene lost 4 bases, with 13 bases spanning the gap. This CDR3 has 15 residues. The CDR3 nucleotides read TGTGCCAGCAGCTTGGCCACAGGGTTGAATCAGCCCCAGCATTTT. Its translation: CASSLATGLNQPQHF.

The J gene is TRBJ1-2, the V gene TRBV7-9; maybe TRBD1 (5 bases). Deletions cut 1 base from V and 2 bases from J, with 11 bases between. The CDR3 sequence is 15 residues long. CDR1 is SEHNR and CDR2 is FQNEAQ in the germline V gene (reference sequence). The CDR3: CASSLGRGSNYGYTF. The CDR3, as DNA: TGTGCCAGCAGCTTAGGAAGGGGCAGCAACTATGGCTACACCTTC.

As DNA, the CDR3 is TGCGCCAGCAGCCAGGGACAGGGGCCTTACAATGAGCAGTTCTTC. This codes for CASSQGQGPYNEQFF. V gene TRBV4-1 combines with J gene TRBJ2-1, with 10 bases matching TRBD1. V lost 3 bases, J lost 4 bases, and 3 bases stayed unmatched. Germline loops: CDR1 MGHRA, CDR2 YSYEKL. The CDR3 extends over 15 amino acids.

The gene calls are TRBV18 and TRBJ1-6; TRBD1 aligns across 8 bases. The junction had 1 base not matched to a gene; V was cut back by 4 bases and J by 5 bases. CDR1 and CDR2 from the germline V gene are KGHSH and LQKENI. This CDR3 comprises 14 residues. The CDR3 coding sequence is TGTGCCAGCTCACTGGGACAGGATAATTCACCCCTCCACTTT. Its translation is CASSLGQDNSPLHF.

This clone has more than one count but fewer than ten. This chain joins TRBV11-2 and TRBJ2-5; D might be TRBD2 (6 bases). Between the trimmed V and J ends, which lost 5 bases and 14 bases, there was a span of 21 bases. CDR3 length: 13 residues. Germline V gene data show CDR1 as SGHAT and CDR2 as FQNNGV. CDR3 coding DNA: TGTGCCAGCAGCGCATTACTCCGGGAGCCCCCCTACTTC. Amino acid sequence: CASSALLREPPYF.

The chain carries TRBV30 and TRBJ2-2; D is undetermined. V was shortened by 0 bases and J by 5 bases, with 13 bases between the two germline ends. Germline assignment: CDR1 GTSNPN and CDR2 SVGIG (reference sequence). This CDR3 comprises 15 residues. The CDR3, as DNA: TGTGCCTGGAGTGTACTTCTGCCCGGGACCGGGGAGCTGTTTTTT. This gives the protein CAWSVLLPGTGELFF.

This clone was recorded once. V gene TRBV7-2 combines with J gene TRBJ1-1; TRBD1 might be the D (5 bases). From germline, CDR1 is SGHTA and CDR2 FQGNSA. The germline V and J ends were trimmed by 3 bases and 0 bases, with 14 bases remaining between them. CDR3 length: 16 residues. CDR3 residues: CASSFRGSGMNTEAFF. CDR3 sequence (DNA): TGTGCCAGCAGCTTTCGGGGGAGTGGGATGAACACTGAAGCTTTCTTT. Combining the CDR3 with reference TRBV7-2 and TRBJ1-1 gives the whole variable domain GAGVSQSPSNKVTEKGKDVELRCDPISGHTALYWYRQSLGQGLEFLIYFQGNSAPDKSGLPSDRFSAERTGGSVSTLTIQRTQQEDSAVYLCASSFRGSGMNTEAFFGQGTRLTVV.